The clone carrying this T cell receptor beta chain was detected a few times. The CDR3 runs to 16 residues. Between the trimmed V and J ends, which lost 1 base and 2 bases, there was a span of 12 bases. The germline CDR1 and CDR2 sequences are DFQATT and SNEGSKA (reference sequence). This sample stems from a study of T-cell memory formation after mild COVID-19. At the level of the study: Among the donors, TCR clusters were largely specific to each donor.

TCRdb re-derived calls from the 5' RACE reads in MiXCR, one entry per CDR3 protein. The table has about 260,000 distinct CDR3 sequences, around 15% seen once. The gene calls are TRBV20-1 and TRBJ1-6; D is unclear. The sequenced sample consisted of PBMCs or a T cell subset sorted from them (not recorded which). The receptor was derived from a man younger than 35 who had mild COVID-19 (a few samples of this study predate the infection). Cell type and time point are not known. CDR3 sequence reads: CSARALTEPYNSPLHF. The CDR3 nucleotides read TGCAGTGCTAGAGCCCTAACAGAGCCCTATAATTCACCCCTCCACTTT.